Listed below are T cell receptor beta chains from one sample, sequenced in a study of pediatric ulcerative colitis. The data were produced by immunoSEQ multiplex PCR, yet TCRdb's version contains in-frame clones alone and is incomplete. The sample has 20,000 to 25,000 clones; 71% are singletons. Sequenced sample: gut tissue. These receptors all stem from a boy between 10 and 17 years old with severe ulcerative colitis. CDR3s include the opening cysteine and the closing phenylalanine or tryptophan.

v_call cdr3_aa
TRBV2 CASSELAGRVGYTF
TRBV20-1 CSAIYQATQYF
TRBV7-2 CASSVAPGSWSDTQYF
TRBV19 CASSPRTGFNNEQFF
TRBV6-1 CASSVGRPTDEQYF
TRBV7-2 CASSFPTSGADTQYF
TRBV4-3 CASSQSPKSTGELFF
TRBV5-4 CASSKDSGGNSPLHF
TRBV6-1 CASTVGRVGTEAFF
TRBV30 CAWSEVTYEQYF
TRBV2 CASKDRGNTEAFF
TRBV27 CASRRTMGGSYEQYF
TRBV28 CASSSPWTGPSGNTIYF
TRBV7-5 CARSLARTGHEQFF
TRBV9 CASSVEGQGMEQYF
TRBV19 CASSDTGFNSPLHF
TRBV30 CAQWTDANYGYTF
TRBV5-4 CASPGGSGYGYTF
TRBV7-2 CASSRTSGPYNEQFF
TRBV15 CATSRALGQGLSNYGYTF
TRBV7-3 CASSLTRQGDTEAFF
TRBV2 CASRQLTDYYEQYF
TRBV10-3 CATGRAEDEQFF
TRBV11-2 CASSWWGETQYF
TRBV5-1 CASSLMGELSEKLFF
TRBV10-3 CAISEGAGGYTF
TRBV11-3 CASRYAHQPQHF
TRBV6-5 CASSRQGGTYEQYF
TRBV12-5 CASGKQGNQPQHF
TRBV6-1 CASSNPGLGEGELFF
TRBV5-1 CASSPYTGNTIYF
TRBV7-3 CASSLGTPFPDTEAFF
TRBV6-1 CASSPTKSSYNEQFF
TRBV19 CASSLQNINQPQHF
TRBV5-1 CASSSHGTGADTQYF
TRBV4-1 CASSFETASDYTF